The rows below give T cell receptor beta chains drawn from one sample of a study of neoadjuvant anti-PD-1 for oral cavity cancer. The repertoire was sequenced with immunoSEQ multiplex PCR; TCRdb's copy has only in-frame clones and lacks some. The sample holds 11,000 to 15,000 clones, about four fifths seen once. This specimen was PBMCs, taken after nivolumab (anti-PD-1) treatment. These TCRs come from a person aged 35-80 years with oral cavity squamous cell carcinoma. Each CDR3 is given with its conserved first and last residue. Fields, in order: J gene, D gene, V gene, clone size, CDR3 protein, CDR3 DNA. A D gene is named only where the DNA matches it firmly. A clone size is listed for some rows: how often the clone was seen (once, few, many), or a class if it is expanded.

J: TRBJ2-6
D: .
V: TRBV28
size: .
CDR3: CASSFGVSGANVLTF
DNA: TGTGCCAGCAGTTTTGGGGTTTCTGGGGCCAACGTCCTGACTTTC

J: TRBJ2-7
D: TRBD2
V: TRBV2
size: .
CDR3: CASSVGERGTYEQYF
DNA: TGTGCCAGCAGTGTTGGGGAGCGGGGAACCTACGAGCAGTACTTC

J: TRBJ1-1
D: TRBD1
V: TRBV28
size: .
CDR3: CASSFGQGVATEAFF
DNA: TGTGCCAGCAGTTTTGGACAGGGAGTAGCCACTGAAGCTTTCTTT

J: TRBJ2-2
D: .
V: TRBV25-1
size: .
CDR3: CASSDLNSGELFF
DNA: TGTGCCAGCAGTGACCTAAATAGCGGGGAGCTGTTTTTT

J: TRBJ2-3
D: TRBD1
V: TRBV5-1
size: .
CDR3: CASSWLGGDSSTDTQYF
DNA: TGCGCCAGCAGCTGGCTAGGTGGGGACAGTTCCACAGATACGCAGTATTTT

J: TRBJ1-2
D: .
V: TRBV28
size: once
CDR3: CASRPPGAQGYTF
DNA: TGTGCCAGCAGACCGCCAGGGGCGCAAGGCTACACCTTC

J: TRBJ1-5
D: .
V: TRBV27
size: .
CDR3: CASRDPVGPQHF
DNA: TGTGCCAGCAGGGACCCCGTGGGGCCCCAGCATTTT

J: TRBJ2-7
D: .
V: TRBV10-1
size: .
CDR3: CASSAQPSYEQYF
DNA: TGCGCCAGCAGTGCCCAACCAAGCTACGAGCAGTACTTC

J: TRBJ2-2
D: .
V: TRBV5-4
size: once
CDR3: CASTRGGTNTGELFF
DNA: TGTGCCAGCACCCGAGGGGGTACGAACACCGGGGAGCTGTTTTTT

J: TRBJ2-5
D: .
V: TRBV2
size: .
CDR3: CASSDEGGNQETQYF
DNA: TGTGCCAGCAGTGATGAGGGAGGAAACCAAGAGACCCAGTACTTC

J: TRBJ1-1
D: .
V: TRBV6-1
size: .
CDR3: CASSEYGTPNTEAFF
DNA: TGTGCCAGCAGTGAATATGGGACACCCAACACTGAAGCTTTCTTT

J: TRBJ1-3
D: TRBD1
V: TRBV28
size: .
CDR3: CASSRLGDSSGNTIYF
DNA: TGTGCCAGCAGCCGACTAGGGGACAGCTCTGGAAACACCATATATTTT

J: TRBJ2-2
D: .
V: TRBV9
size: .
CDR3: CASSVTGWNTGELFF
DNA: TGTGCCAGCAGCGTAACAGGGTGGAACACCGGGGAGCTGTTTTTT

J: TRBJ2-3
D: TRBD1
V: TRBV5-1
size: .
CDR3: CASSPSGTASTDTQYF
DNA: TGCGCCAGCAGCCCCTCCGGGACAGCCTCCACAGATACGCAGTATTTT

J: TRBJ2-7
D: .
V: TRBV7-9
size: .
CDR3: CASRSPGRFGEQYF
DNA: TGTGCCAGCCGGTCCCCGGGCAGGTTTGGCGAGCAGTACTTC

J: TRBJ1-4
D: .
V: TRBV9
size: .
CDR3: CASSVGGGLSEKLFF
DNA: TGTGCCAGCAGCGTAGGTGGGGGGCTAAGTGAAAAACTGTTTTTT

J: TRBJ1-1
D: .
V: TRBV19
size: few
CDR3: CASSIKGSGTEAFF
DNA: TGTGCCAGTAGTATTAAGGGAAGTGGCACTGAAGCTTTCTTT

J: TRBJ1-1
D: .
V: TRBV18
size: few
CDR3: CASSRPGTEAFF
DNA: TGTGCCAGCTCACGGCCAGGGACTGAAGCTTTCTTT

J: TRBJ2-7
D: .
V: TRBV28
size: .
CDR3: CASSGLGSSAEQYF
DNA: TGTGCCAGCAGTGGGTTAGGGAGTTCGGCCGAGCAGTACTTC

J: TRBJ2-3
D: TRBD2
V: TRBV7-2
size: .
CDR3: CASSFASGMNPTTQYF
DNA: TGTGCCAGCAGCTTCGCTAGCGGGATGAACCCTACTACGCAGTATTTT

J: TRBJ2-7
D: TRBD2
V: TRBV6-5
size: few
CDR3: CASSLGGTSGRAQYF
DNA: TGTGCCAGCAGTTTAGGCGGGACTAGCGGGAGGGCGCAGTACTTC

J: TRBJ2-1
D: TRBD1
V: TRBV19
size: .
CDR3: CASSETGILNEQFF
DNA: TGTGCCAGTAGCGAGACAGGGATCTTAAATGAGCAGTTCTTC

J: TRBJ1-1
D: .
V: TRBV6-6
size: few
CDR3: CASSGSGASEAFF
DNA: TGTGCCAGCAGTGGTTCCGGGGCCTCTGAAGCTTTCTTT

J: TRBJ2-7
D: TRBD1
V: TRBV6-1
size: few
CDR3: CASRSRRQGVEQYF
DNA: TGTGCCAGCAGAAGTCGTAGGCAGGGGGTCGAGCAGTACTTC

J: TRBJ2-3
D: .
V: TRBV28
size: .
CDR3: CASSFPGRYTQYF
DNA: TGTGCCAGCAGTTTCCCTGGGCGTTATACGCAGTATTTT

J: TRBJ2-5
D: TRBD2
V: TRBV2
size: .
CDR3: CASSEVLAGGETQYF
DNA: TGTGCCAGCAGTGAAGTACTAGCCGGGGGGGAGACCCAGTACTTC

J: TRBJ1-4
D: .
V: TRBV2
size: few
CDR3: CASSDPVEKLFF
DNA: TGTGCCAGCAGTGACCCCGTTGAAAAACTGTTTTTT

J: TRBJ2-7
D: TRBD2
V: TRBV2
size: .
CDR3: CASEGRAYEQYF
DNA: TGTGCCAGCGAGGGGAGGGCCTACGAGCAGTACTTC

J: TRBJ2-3
D: .
V: TRBV14
size: .
CDR3: CASSLYPDTQYF
DNA: TGTGCCAGCAGCCTGTACCCAGATACGCAGTATTTT

J: TRBJ1-5
D: TRBD1
V: TRBV28
size: .
CDR3: CASSRGLSNQPQHF
DNA: TGTGCCAGCAGCAGGGGGCTGAGCAATCAGCCCCAGCATTTT

J: TRBJ2-1
D: .
V: TRBV28
size: .
CDR3: CASSLTRNEQFF
DNA: TGTGCCAGCAGCCTAACGCGTAATGAGCAGTTCTTC

J: TRBJ2-2
D: .
V: TRBV30
size: .
CDR3: CAWTRGPNTGELFF
DNA: TGTGCCTGGACCCGAGGCCCTAACACCGGGGAGCTGTTTTTT

J: TRBJ1-1
D: TRBD1
V: TRBV27
size: .
CDR3: CASSFDRGGTEAFF
DNA: TGTGCCAGCAGTTTTGACAGGGGGGGTACTGAAGCTTTCTTT

J: TRBJ2-3
D: TRBD2
V: TRBV5-1
size: .
CDR3: CASSRLAGGVDTQYF
DNA: TGCGCCAGCAGCCGACTAGCGGGAGGTGTAGATACGCAGTATTTT

J: TRBJ2-1
D: .
V: TRBV29-1
size: .
CDR3: CSVPSGAHLNEQFF
DNA: TGCAGCGTGCCAAGCGGAGCCCATTTGAATGAGCAGTTCTTC

J: TRBJ1-5
D: .
V: TRBV12-5
size: .
CDR3: CASGLTTGRPQHF
DNA: TGTGCTAGTGGTTTGACAACAGGGCGGCCCCAGCATTTT

J: TRBJ1-5
D: .
V: TRBV9
size: .
CDR3: CASSVTDSGNQPQHF
DNA: TGTGCCAGCAGCGTTACTGACAGTGGCAATCAGCCCCAGCATTTT

J: TRBJ2-3
D: .
V: TRBV5-1
size: once
CDR3: CASSFPGTDTQYF
DNA: TGCGCCAGCAGCTTCCCCGGCACAGATACGCAGTATTTT

J: TRBJ1-2
D: .
V: TRBV4-2
size: .
CDR3: CASSPELTPRYTF
DNA: TGTGCCAGCAGCCCCGAACTTACACCCCGCTACACCTTC

J: TRBJ1-3
D: TRBD1
V: TRBV13
size: .
CDR3: CASSWGGDSRASGNTIYF
DNA: TGTGCCAGCAGCTGGGGAGGGGACAGCCGTGCATCTGGAAACACCATATATTTT

J: TRBJ2-3
D: .
V: TRBV5-1
size: .
CDR3: CASSLGTYSTDTQYF
DNA: TGCGCCAGCAGCTTGGGGACCTATAGCACAGATACGCAGTATTTT

J: TRBJ2-2
D: .
V: TRBV9
size: .
CDR3: CASSVAGELFF
DNA: TGTGCCAGCAGCGTAGCCGGGGAGCTGTTTTTT

J: TRBJ2-3
D: .
V: TRBV2
size: .
CDR3: CASSEQGGTDTQYF
DNA: TGTGCCAGCAGTGAGCAGGGAGGAACAGATACGCAGTATTTT

J: TRBJ1-4
D: .
V: TRBV5-1
size: .
CDR3: CASSLALTAAEKLFF
DNA: TGCGCCAGCAGCTTGGCCCTAACAGCTGCCGAAAAACTGTTTTTT

J: TRBJ1-1
D: .
V: TRBV2
size: .
CDR3: CASSSGWAGLAEAFF
DNA: TGTGCCAGCAGTTCGGGGTGGGCAGGGTTGGCTGAAGCTTTCTTT

J: TRBJ2-2
D: TRBD1
V: TRBV5-1
size: .
CDR3: CASRGDSTSTGELFF
DNA: TGCGCCAGCAGGGGGGACAGCACCTCCACCGGGGAGCTGTTTTTT

J: TRBJ1-5
D: .
V: TRBV15
size: .
CDR3: CATSREKTANSNQPQHF
DNA: TGTGCCACCAGCAGAGAGAAGACAGCTAATAGCAATCAGCCCCAGCATTTT

J: TRBJ2-1
D: .
V: TRBV29-1
size: .
CDR3: CSVVESSRYNEQFF
DNA: TGCAGCGTTGTTGAATCCTCTCGATACAATGAGCAGTTCTTC

J: TRBJ2-3
D: .
V: TRBV7-8
size: .
CDR3: CASSSGGSYTQYF
DNA: TGTGCCAGCAGCTCCGGCGGGTCGTATACGCAGTATTTT

J: TRBJ2-7
D: TRBD2
V: TRBV10-3
size: .
CDR3: CAISVAAGAYEQYF
DNA: TGTGCCATCAGTGTGGCGGCGGGAGCCTACGAGCAGTACTTC

J: TRBJ2-2
D: .
V: TRBV6-4
size: .
CDR3: CASSEGNTGELFF
DNA: TGTGCCAGCAGTGAGGGGAACACCGGGGAGCTGTTTTTT

J: TRBJ1-5
D: TRBD1
V: TRBV9
size: .
CDR3: CASSAAGTGDREVQHF
DNA: TGTGCCAGCAGCGCAGCCGGGACAGGGGACCGCGAGGTCCAGCATTTT